This TCR beta chain was profiled in a study of blood T cell repertoires in COVID-19. TCRdb keeps only in-frame clones here, not all; method: immunoSEQ multiplex PCR. Among 200,000 to 300,000 clones listed, around 84% were seen once. Losses at the gene ends were 5 bases for V and 4 bases for J; bases not matched to a gene: 9. The germline gives CDR1 SEHNR, CDR2 FQNEAQ (reference sequence). The CDR3 loop spans 16 amino acids. This clonotype was sampled from a man aged 35-49 years who had recovered from COVID-19. The sequencing sample was made of peripheral blood. This sequence joins TRBV7-9 and TRBJ2-1; the match to TRBD1 covers 9 bases. The chain's CDR3 is CASSPPRTGEYNEQFF. CDR3 sequence (DNA): TGTGCCAGCAGCCCCCCCCGGACAGGGGAATACAATGAGCAGTTCTTC. Looking up the rest from reference TRBV7-9 and TRBJ2-1 gives the full variable domain: DTGVSQNPRHKITKRGQNVTFRCDPISEHNRLYWYRQTLGQGPEFLTYFQNEAQLEKSRLLSDRFSAERPKGSFSTLEIQRTEQGDSAMYLCASSPPRTGEYNEQFFGPGTRLTVL.